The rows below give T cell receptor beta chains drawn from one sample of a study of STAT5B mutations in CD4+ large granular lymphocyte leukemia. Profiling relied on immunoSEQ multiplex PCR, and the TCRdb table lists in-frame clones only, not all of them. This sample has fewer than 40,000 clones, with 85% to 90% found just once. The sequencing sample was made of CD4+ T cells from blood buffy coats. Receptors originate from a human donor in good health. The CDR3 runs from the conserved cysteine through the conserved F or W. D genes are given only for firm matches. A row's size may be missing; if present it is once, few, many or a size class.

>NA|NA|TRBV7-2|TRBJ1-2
TGTGCCAGCAGCTTGAACGATCGCCTAGGGTATGGCTACACCTTC
CASSLNDRLGYGYTF
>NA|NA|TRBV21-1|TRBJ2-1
TGTGCCAGCAGCTTCTCTTCGGCCAAACCCTACAATGAGCAGTTCTTC
CASSFSSAKPYNEQFF
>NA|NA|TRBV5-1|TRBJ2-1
TGCGCCAGCAGCTTGGACTTGTGGGTCTACAATGAGCAGTTCTTC
CASSLDLWVYNEQFF
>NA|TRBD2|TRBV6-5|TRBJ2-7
TGTGCCAGCAGTTTGGGGGGGTACGAGCAGTACTTC
CASSLGGYEQYF
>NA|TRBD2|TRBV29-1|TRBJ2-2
TGCAGCGTTGGGACTAGCGGGAGCGGTTTGAGGGGGGAGCTGTTTTTT
CSVGTSGSGLRGELFF
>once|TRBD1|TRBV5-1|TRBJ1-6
TGCGCCAGCAGCTTGGCAGGCAGGGGGTATTCACCCCTCCACTTT
CASSLAGRGYSPLHF
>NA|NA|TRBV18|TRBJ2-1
TGTGCCAGCTCACCCGGCGGCAGCCCGTTGTTATCTGGTGAGCAGTTCTTC
CASSPGGSPLLSGEQFF
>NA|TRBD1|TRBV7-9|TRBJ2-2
TGTGCCAGCAGCTTACGGACAGGCGGCACCGGGGAGCTGTTTTTT
CASSLRTGGTGELFF
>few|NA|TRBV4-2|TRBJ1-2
TGTGCCAGCAGCCAAGATCAGGGGAACTATGGCTACACCTTC
CASSQDQGNYGYTF
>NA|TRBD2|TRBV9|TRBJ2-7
TGTGCCAGCAGCCTTGGGACTAGCGGCTACGAGCAGTACTTC
CASSLGTSGYEQYF
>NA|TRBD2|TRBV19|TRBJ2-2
TGTGCCACCAGTAAGCGGGAGGTAAACACCGGGGAGCTGTTTTTT
CATSKREVNTGELFF
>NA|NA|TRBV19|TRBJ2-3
TGTGCCAGTAGTACGGGACCGGGACATATCTCAGATACGCAGTATTTT
CASSTGPGHISDTQYF
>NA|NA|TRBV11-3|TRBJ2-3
TGTGCCAGCAGCTTGGAGCGGCGCACAGATACGCAGTATTTT
CASSLERRTDTQYF
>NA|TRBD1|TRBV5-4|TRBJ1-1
TGTGCCAGCAGCTTGGGGCAGGGGGTGACGAACACTGAAGCTTTCTTT
CASSLGQGVTNTEAFF
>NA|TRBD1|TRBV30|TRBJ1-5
TGTGCCTGGACAGGACAGGGCAGTAGTCAGCCCCAGCATTTT
CAWTGQGSSQPQHF
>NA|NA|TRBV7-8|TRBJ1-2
TGTGCCAGCAGCTTAGGACAAGACTATGGCTACACCTTC
CASSLGQDYGYTF
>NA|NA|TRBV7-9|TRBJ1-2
TGTGCCAGCAGCTTAGGGACGGATAAGAATGGCTACACCTTC
CASSLGTDKNGYTF
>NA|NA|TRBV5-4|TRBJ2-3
TGTGCCAGCACCACTTCAAGAGGAATTACAGATACGCAGTATTTT
CASTTSRGITDTQYF
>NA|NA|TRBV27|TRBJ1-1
TGTGCCAGCACTTCCGCGAGGCAAATGAACACTGAAGCTTTCTTT
CASTSARQMNTEAFF
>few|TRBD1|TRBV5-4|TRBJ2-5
TGTGCCAGCAGCCAGACAGGGTACCAAGAGACCCAGTACTTC
CASSQTGYQETQYF